This T cell receptor (beta chain) came from a study of sequential checkpoint blockade in melanoma. Looking at the study overall: Randomization was 1:1 between first-line nivolumab→ipilimumab and ipilimumab→nivolumab. Maintenance nivolumab came after either treatment sequence.

Indicated treatment: randomized to nivolumab then ipilimumab (arm A) or the reverse (arm B). Live CD3+CD8+ CD19− CD56− cells were sorted from PBMCs. In its sample, this clone ranks as medium-sized (0.01 to 0.1%). The assay was immunoSEQ multiplex PCR, and TCRdb's table has in-frame clones only and misses some. This sample carries some 19,000 clones, more than 55% of them seen once, and the ten largest clones take around 11%. Germline loops: CDR1 SEHNR, CDR2 FQNEAQ (reference sequence). The V and J ends lost 4 bases and 7 bases, in that order; junction bases with no gene match: 5. CDR3 length: 13 residues.

This clonotype was obtained from a human donor with melanoma. This rearrangement joins TRBV7-9 to TRBJ1-2, with 8 bases aligning to TRBD1. The sample here was CD8+ T cells sorted from blood (inferred from file names), taken from a patient given nivolumab and ipilimumab in sequence. CDR3 bases: TGTGCCAGCAGCTGGACAGGGAGTTTTGGCTACACCTTC. This sequence encodes CASSWTGSFGYTF.